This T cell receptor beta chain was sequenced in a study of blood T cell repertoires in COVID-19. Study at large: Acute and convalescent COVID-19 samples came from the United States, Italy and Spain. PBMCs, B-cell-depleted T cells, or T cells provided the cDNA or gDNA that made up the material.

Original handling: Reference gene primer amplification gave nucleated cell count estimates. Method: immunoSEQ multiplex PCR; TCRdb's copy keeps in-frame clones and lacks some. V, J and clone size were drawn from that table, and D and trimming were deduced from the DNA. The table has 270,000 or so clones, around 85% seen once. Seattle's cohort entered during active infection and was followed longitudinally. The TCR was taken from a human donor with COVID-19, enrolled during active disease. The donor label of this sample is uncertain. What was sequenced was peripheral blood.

DNA of the CDR3: TGTGCCAGCAGCTTAGGTCACGCGGGAGCCCCAGATACGCAGTATTTT. Encoded protein: CASSLGHAGAPDTQYF. The gene calls are TRBV7-9 and TRBJ2-3; 7 bases line up with TRBD2. The CDR3 is 16 amino acids. Germline CDR1 and CDR2: SEHNR and FQNEAQ (reference sequence). Trimming at V came to 1 base and at J to 4 bases, leaving 8 bases not matched to a gene.